These T cell receptor beta chains were read from a single sample in a study of blood T cell repertoires in COVID-19. Method: immunoSEQ multiplex PCR; TCRdb's copy keeps in-frame clones and lacks some. Of about 100,000 clones detected, approximately 85% appear once; the ten largest clones hold about 10%. Sequencing input: peripheral blood. These receptors were taken from a man aged 40-49 years with active or convalescent COVID-19. Each CDR3 is given with its conserved first and last residue. D genes are given only for firm matches. Size is stated for part of the rows, as once, few or many counts, or as a class when the clone is expanded.

J gene: TRBJ1-1; V gene: TRBV19; D gene: TRBD1; clone size: once; CDR3 protein: CASSQQGSTEAFF; CDR3 DNA: TGTGCCAGTAGTCAACAGGGGAGCACTGAAGCTTTCTTT
J gene: TRBJ1-1; V gene: TRBV18; D gene: .; clone size: .; CDR3 protein: CASSPGGGEAFF; CDR3 DNA: TGTGCCAGCTCGCCCGGGGGGGGTGAAGCTTTCTTT
J gene: TRBJ1-5; V gene: TRBV19; D gene: .; clone size: .; CDR3 protein: CASSLGGYSNQPQHF; CDR3 DNA: TGTGCCAGTAGTCTGGGGGGATATAGCAATCAGCCCCAGCATTTT
J gene: TRBJ1-5; V gene: TRBV5-1; D gene: .; clone size: .; CDR3 protein: CASSSGGASNQPQHF; CDR3 DNA: TGCGCCAGCAGCTCGGGTGGGGCGAGCAATCAGCCCCAGCATTTT
J gene: TRBJ2-7; V gene: TRBV12-3/TRBV12-4; D gene: TRBD2; clone size: .; CDR3 protein: CASLREGTYEQYF; CDR3 DNA: TGTGCCAGCCTGAGGGAGGGGACGTACGAGCAGTACTTC
J gene: TRBJ1-1; V gene: TRBV19; D gene: .; clone size: .; CDR3 protein: CASSIRANTEAFF; CDR3 DNA: TGTGCCAGTAGTATTAGAGCGAACACTGAAGCTTTCTTT
J gene: TRBJ2-3; V gene: TRBV9; D gene: TRBD1; clone size: .; CDR3 protein: CAKEGQGAPSKDTQYF; CDR3 DNA: TGTGCCAAGGAGGGGCAGGGGGCTCCGTCCAAAGATACGCAGTATTTT
J gene: TRBJ1-1; V gene: TRBV6-5; D gene: .; clone size: .; CDR3 protein: CASRIGLVAFF; CDR3 DNA: TGTGCCAGCAGGATCGGACTTGTAGCTTTCTTT
J gene: TRBJ2-7; V gene: TRBV7-2; D gene: .; clone size: .; CDR3 protein: CASSLARSGYYEQYF; CDR3 DNA: TGTGCCAGCAGCTTAGCGCGGTCCGGGTACTACGAGCAGTACTTC
J gene: TRBJ2-1; V gene: TRBV29-1; D gene: TRBD1; clone size: .; CDR3 protein: CSVRPWTGKNEQFF; CDR3 DNA: TGCAGCGTTAGACCCTGGACAGGGAAGAATGAGCAGTTCTTC
J gene: TRBJ1-1; V gene: TRBV4-1; D gene: .; clone size: .; CDR3 protein: CASSRVPDGAFF; CDR3 DNA: TGCGCCAGCAGCAGAGTCCCTGACGGGGCTTTCTTT
J gene: TRBJ2-5; V gene: TRBV5-1; D gene: TRBD2; clone size: .; CDR3 protein: CASSKLAGETQYF; CDR3 DNA: TGCGCCAGCAGCAAACTAGCGGGGGAGACCCAGTACTTC
J gene: TRBJ2-4; V gene: TRBV21-1; D gene: .; clone size: .; CDR3 protein: CASSPLLSKNIQYF; CDR3 DNA: TGTGCCAGCAGCCCCCTATTGAGCAAAAACATTCAGTACTTC
J gene: TRBJ2-3; V gene: TRBV29-1; D gene: TRBD2; clone size: .; CDR3 protein: CSVDRAGGRSDTQYF; CDR3 DNA: TGCAGCGTTGATCGGGCGGGGGGCAGATCAGATACGCAGTATTTT
J gene: TRBJ1-5; V gene: TRBV27; D gene: TRBD1; clone size: .; CDR3 protein: CASSSGQGGARNQPQHF; CDR3 DNA: TGTGCCAGCAGTTCGGGACAGGGTGGTGCTAGGAATCAGCCCCAGCATTTT
J gene: TRBJ2-6; V gene: TRBV18; D gene: .; clone size: .; CDR3 protein: CASSPQGSDGANVLTF; CDR3 DNA: TGTGCCAGCTCACCCCAGGGTTCGGACGGGGCCAACGTCCTGACTTTC
J gene: TRBJ2-2; V gene: TRBV10-1; D gene: TRBD1; clone size: .; CDR3 protein: CASSDGTANTGELFF; CDR3 DNA: TGCGCCAGCAGTGACGGGACAGCGAACACCGGGGAGCTGTTTTTT
J gene: TRBJ2-3; V gene: TRBV9; D gene: TRBD2; clone size: .; CDR3 protein: CASSVAASLAGGPDTQYF; CDR3 DNA: TGTGCCAGCAGCGTAGCTGCGTCCCTAGCGGGGGGGCCAGATACGCAGTATTTT
J gene: TRBJ2-5; V gene: TRBV5-1; D gene: .; clone size: .; CDR3 protein: CASSLGGGETQYF; CDR3 DNA: TGCGCCAGCAGCTTGGGTGGCGGAGAGACCCAGTACTTC
J gene: TRBJ2-7; V gene: TRBV10-3; D gene: TRBD2; clone size: .; CDR3 protein: CAISARTSLHEQYF; CDR3 DNA: TGTGCCATCAGTGCCCGGACTAGTCTCCACGAGCAGTACTTC
J gene: TRBJ2-5; V gene: TRBV11-2; D gene: TRBD1; clone size: .; CDR3 protein: CASSPRDSIQETQYF; CDR3 DNA: TGTGCCAGCAGCCCCCGGGACAGTATCCAAGAGACCCAGTACTTC
J gene: TRBJ2-1; V gene: TRBV2; D gene: TRBD1; clone size: .; CDR3 protein: CASRSGGTEQFF; CDR3 DNA: TGTGCCAGCAGATCAGGGGGCACTGAGCAGTTCTTC
J gene: TRBJ1-5; V gene: TRBV30; D gene: TRBD1; clone size: .; CDR3 protein: CAWSGQGLGPQHF; CDR3 DNA: TGTGCCTGGAGCGGACAGGGGCTAGGGCCCCAGCATTTT
J gene: TRBJ2-7; V gene: TRBV7-7; D gene: TRBD1; clone size: .; CDR3 protein: CASSLGQGNEQYF; CDR3 DNA: TGTGCTAGCAGCTTGGGACAGGGCAACGAGCAGTACTTC
J gene: TRBJ1-2; V gene: TRBV7-8; D gene: .; clone size: once; CDR3 protein: CASSPREDYGYTF; CDR3 DNA: TGTGCCAGCAGCCCAAGGGAGGACTATGGCTACACCTTC
J gene: TRBJ1-2; V gene: TRBV6-2/TRBV6-3; D gene: TRBD1; clone size: few; CDR3 protein: CASSYEQGARGYTF; CDR3 DNA: TGTGCCAGCAGTTACGAGCAGGGGGCGCGTGGCTACACCTTC
J gene: TRBJ2-6; V gene: TRBV7-6; D gene: TRBD2; clone size: .; CDR3 protein: CASSLARGGDRANVLTF; CDR3 DNA: TGTGCCAGCAGCTTAGCGCGGGGGGGAGATCGGGCCAACGTCCTGACTTTC
J gene: TRBJ1-2; V gene: TRBV10-2; D gene: .; clone size: .; CDR3 protein: CASSGSSEGYTF; CDR3 DNA: TGCGCCAGCAGTGGGTCCTCGGAGGGCTACACCTTC
J gene: TRBJ2-3; V gene: TRBV6-5; D gene: .; clone size: few; CDR3 protein: CASHGTPEGTQYF; CDR3 DNA: TGTGCCAGCCACGGGACTCCGGAAGGTACGCAGTATTTT
J gene: TRBJ2-7; V gene: TRBV7-8; D gene: .; clone size: .; CDR3 protein: CASSREPGSPYEQYF; CDR3 DNA: TGTGCCAGCAGCCGAGAGCCCGGGTCCCCCTACGAGCAGTACTTC
J gene: TRBJ1-2; V gene: TRBV5-5; D gene: .; clone size: .; CDR3 protein: CASSLGGGNGYTF; CDR3 DNA: TGTGCCAGCAGCCTGGGCGGGGGCAATGGCTACACCTTC
J gene: TRBJ2-1; V gene: TRBV7-6; D gene: TRBD2; clone size: once; CDR3 protein: CASSPGAASGGNRNEQFF; CDR3 DNA: TGTGCCAGCAGCCCCGGCGCTGCTAGCGGGGGGAACAGGAATGAGCAGTTCTTC
J gene: TRBJ2-5; V gene: TRBV18; D gene: TRBD2; clone size: .; CDR3 protein: CASSGERGVQETQYF; CDR3 DNA: TGTGCCAGCTCAGGGGAGCGGGGGGTCCAAGAGACCCAGTACTTC
J gene: TRBJ2-7; V gene: TRBV5-1; D gene: .; clone size: .; CDR3 protein: CASSPGLLSYEQYF; CDR3 DNA: TGCGCCAGCAGCCCAGGACTACTATCCTACGAGCAGTACTTC
J gene: TRBJ2-4; V gene: TRBV12-5; D gene: TRBD2; clone size: once; CDR3 protein: CASGPSGGGNIQYF; CDR3 DNA: TGTGCTAGTGGCCCTAGCGGGGGGGGAAACATTCAGTACTTC
J gene: TRBJ1-2; V gene: TRBV27; D gene: TRBD1; clone size: .; CDR3 protein: CASSPLLDRAGGYTF; CDR3 DNA: TGTGCCAGCAGTCCGCTGCTGGACAGGGCGGGTGGCTACACCTTC
J gene: TRBJ1-1; V gene: TRBV6-6; D gene: .; clone size: .; CDR3 protein: CASSDGQNTEAFF; CDR3 DNA: TGTGCCAGCAGTGACGGACAGAACACTGAAGCTTTCTTT
J gene: TRBJ1-4; V gene: TRBV2; D gene: TRBD1; clone size: .; CDR3 protein: CASSLQGYNEKLFF; CDR3 DNA: TGTGCCAGCAGTTTACAGGGGTATAATGAAAAACTGTTTTTT
J gene: TRBJ1-1; V gene: TRBV7-9; D gene: .; clone size: .; CDR3 protein: CASSSTTQGNTEAFF; CDR3 DNA: TGTGCCAGCAGCTCTACCACACAGGGGAACACTGAAGCTTTCTTT
J gene: TRBJ2-5; V gene: TRBV5-1; D gene: TRBD2; clone size: .; CDR3 protein: CASSSGLAGGQETQYF; CDR3 DNA: TGCGCCAGCAGCTCGGGACTAGCGGGGGGACAAGAGACCCAGTACTTC
J gene: TRBJ1-2; V gene: TRBV30; D gene: .; clone size: .; CDR3 protein: CAWIRNPGDAAGYTF; CDR3 DNA: TGTGCCTGGATACGCAACCCGGGGGATGCGGCTGGCTACACCTTC
J gene: TRBJ2-7; V gene: TRBV6-1; D gene: .; clone size: .; CDR3 protein: CASSEAGGFYEQYF; CDR3 DNA: TGTGCCAGCAGTGAAGCGGGGGGATTTTACGAGCAGTACTTC
J gene: TRBJ1-6; V gene: TRBV7-2; D gene: .; clone size: .; CDR3 protein: CASSLNGGGGNSPLHF; CDR3 DNA: TGTGCCAGCAGCTTAAACGGGGGGGGAGGCAATTCACCCCTCCACTTT
J gene: TRBJ2-1; V gene: TRBV4-2; D gene: .; clone size: .; CDR3 protein: CASSQVAPNEQFF; CDR3 DNA: TGTGCCAGCAGCCAAGTAGCCCCAAATGAGCAGTTCTTC
J gene: TRBJ1-2; V gene: TRBV6-5; D gene: .; clone size: once; CDR3 protein: CASSLAVNYGYTF; CDR3 DNA: TGTGCCAGCAGTCTCGCGGTCAACTATGGCTACACCTTC
J gene: TRBJ2-7; V gene: TRBV11-2; D gene: .; clone size: .; CDR3 protein: CASSLDLEQYF; CDR3 DNA: TGTGCCAGCAGCTTAGATCTCGAGCAGTACTTC
J gene: TRBJ1-6; V gene: TRBV10-1; D gene: .; clone size: .; CDR3 protein: CASRQGPSSYNSPLHF; CDR3 DNA: TGCGCCAGCAGACAGGGACCCAGCTCCTATAATTCACCCCTCCACTTT
J gene: TRBJ2-2; V gene: TRBV27; D gene: .; clone size: .; CDR3 protein: CASSLFGQFSTGELFF; CDR3 DNA: TGTGCCAGCAGTTTATTTGGACAGTTTTCCACCGGGGAGCTGTTTTTT
J gene: TRBJ1-4; V gene: TRBV30; D gene: .; clone size: few; CDR3 protein: CAWQRSNEKLFF; CDR3 DNA: TGTGCCTGGCAACGGTCTAATGAAAAACTGTTTTTT
J gene: TRBJ1-2; V gene: TRBV18; D gene: TRBD1; clone size: .; CDR3 protein: CASSPRIVGTAFYGYTF; CDR3 DNA: TGTGCCAGCTCACCACGGATCGTAGGGACAGCCTTCTATGGCTACACCTTC
J gene: TRBJ1-5; V gene: TRBV6-5; D gene: TRBD1; clone size: .; CDR3 protein: CASSYSGQGGQPQHF; CDR3 DNA: TGTGCCAGCAGTTACTCTGGACAGGGGGGTCAGCCCCAGCATTTT
J gene: TRBJ2-1; V gene: TRBV3-1/TRBV3-2; D gene: .; clone size: .; CDR3 protein: CASTRRGGYNEQFF; CDR3 DNA: TGTGCCAGCACCCGAAGGGGGGGCTACAATGAGCAGTTCTTC